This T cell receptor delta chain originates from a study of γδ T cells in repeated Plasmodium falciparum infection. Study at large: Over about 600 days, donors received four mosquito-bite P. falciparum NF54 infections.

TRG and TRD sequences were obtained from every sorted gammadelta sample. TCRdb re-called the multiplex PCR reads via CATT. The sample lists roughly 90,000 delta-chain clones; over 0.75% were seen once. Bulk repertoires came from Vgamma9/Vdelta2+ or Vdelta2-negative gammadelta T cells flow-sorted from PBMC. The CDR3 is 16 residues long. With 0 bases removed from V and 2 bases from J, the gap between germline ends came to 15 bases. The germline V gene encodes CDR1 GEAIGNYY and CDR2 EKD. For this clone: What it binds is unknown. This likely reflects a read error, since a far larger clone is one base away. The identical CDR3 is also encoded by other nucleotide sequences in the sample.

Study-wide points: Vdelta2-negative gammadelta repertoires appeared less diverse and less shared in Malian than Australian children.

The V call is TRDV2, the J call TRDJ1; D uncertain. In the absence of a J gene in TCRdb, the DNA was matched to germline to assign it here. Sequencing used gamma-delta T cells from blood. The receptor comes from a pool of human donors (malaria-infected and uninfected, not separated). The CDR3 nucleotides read TGTGCCTGTGACACCGTTCTCCGCACGGGGACCGATAAACTCATCTTT. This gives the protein CACDTVLRTGTDKLIF.